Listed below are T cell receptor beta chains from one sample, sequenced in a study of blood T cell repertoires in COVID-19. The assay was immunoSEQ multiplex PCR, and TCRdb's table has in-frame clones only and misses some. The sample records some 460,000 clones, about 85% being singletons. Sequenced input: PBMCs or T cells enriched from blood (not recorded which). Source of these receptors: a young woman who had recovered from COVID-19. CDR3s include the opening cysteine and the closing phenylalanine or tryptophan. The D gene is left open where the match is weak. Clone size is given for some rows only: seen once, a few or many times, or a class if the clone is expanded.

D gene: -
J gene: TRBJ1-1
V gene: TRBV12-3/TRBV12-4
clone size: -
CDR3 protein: CASSLQAGSPAFF
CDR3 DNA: TGTGCCAGCAGTTTGCAGGCTGGGTCGCCAGCTTTCTTT

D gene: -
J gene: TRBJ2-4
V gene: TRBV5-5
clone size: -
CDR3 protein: CASSTRQLENIQYF
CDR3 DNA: TGTGCCAGCAGCACCCGACAGTTAGAAAACATTCAGTACTTC

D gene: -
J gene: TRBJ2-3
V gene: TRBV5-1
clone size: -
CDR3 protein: CASSFGVPTDTQYF
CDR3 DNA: TGCGCCAGCAGCTTCGGGGTACCCACAGATACGCAGTATTTT

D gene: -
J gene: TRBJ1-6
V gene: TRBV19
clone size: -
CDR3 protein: CASTPGVPGVSNSPLHF
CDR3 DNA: TGTGCCAGTACCCCGGGGGTCCCGGGGGTCAGTAATTCACCCCTCCACTTT

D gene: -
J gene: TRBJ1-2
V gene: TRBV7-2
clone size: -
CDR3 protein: CASSEDTEDGYTF
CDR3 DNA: TGTGCCAGCAGCGAAGACACAGAAGATGGCTACACCTTC

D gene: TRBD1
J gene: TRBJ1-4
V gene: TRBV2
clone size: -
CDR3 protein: CASSAFGDRVGKLFF
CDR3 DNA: TGTGCCAGCAGTGCATTCGGGGACAGGGTAGGAAAACTGTTTTTT

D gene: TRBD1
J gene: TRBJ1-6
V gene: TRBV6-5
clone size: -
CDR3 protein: CASSYSQGADSPLHF
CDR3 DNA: TGTGCCAGCAGTTACTCCCAGGGGGCGGATTCACCCCTCCACTTT

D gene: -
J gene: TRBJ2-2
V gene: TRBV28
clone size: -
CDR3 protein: CASSLSSENTGELFF
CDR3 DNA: TGTGCCAGCAGTTTGTCCAGCGAGAACACCGGGGAGCTGTTTTTT

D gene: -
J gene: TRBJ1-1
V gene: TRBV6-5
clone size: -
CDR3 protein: CASSPRGQARTEAFF
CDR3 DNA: TGTGCCAGCAGTCCAAGAGGGCAGGCGCGCACTGAAGCTTTCTTT

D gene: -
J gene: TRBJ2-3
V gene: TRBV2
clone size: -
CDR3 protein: CASSGLIVRTDTQYF
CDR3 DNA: TGTGCCAGCAGTGGACTGATAGTCCGCACAGATACGCAGTATTTT

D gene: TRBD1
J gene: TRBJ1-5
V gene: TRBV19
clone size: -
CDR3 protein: CASTRDRGQPQHF
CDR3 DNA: TGTGCCAGTACTAGGGACAGGGGACAGCCCCAGCATTTT

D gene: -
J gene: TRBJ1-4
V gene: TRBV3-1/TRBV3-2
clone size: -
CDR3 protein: CASSQSTGTRNEKLFF
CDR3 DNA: TGTGCCAGCAGTCAGTCGACGGGGACACGAAATGAAAAACTGTTTTTT

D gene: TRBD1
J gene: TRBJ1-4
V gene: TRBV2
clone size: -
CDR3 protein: CASRGQGGTNEKLFF
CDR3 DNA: TGTGCCAGCAGAGGACAGGGGGGAACTAATGAAAAACTGTTTTTT

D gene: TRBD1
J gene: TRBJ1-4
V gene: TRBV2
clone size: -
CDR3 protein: CASNDRGVGYEKLFF
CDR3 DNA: TGTGCCAGCAACGACAGGGGGGTAGGGTATGAAAAACTGTTTTTT

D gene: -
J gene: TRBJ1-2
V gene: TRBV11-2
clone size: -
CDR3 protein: CASSPGGELGYTF
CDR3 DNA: TGTGCCAGCAGCCCTGGAGGGGAACTCGGCTACACCTTC

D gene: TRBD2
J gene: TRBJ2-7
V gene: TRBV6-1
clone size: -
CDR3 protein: CASSDEGGSGYEQYF
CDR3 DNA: TGTGCCAGCAGTGATGAGGGAGGGAGTGGGTACGAGCAGTACTTC

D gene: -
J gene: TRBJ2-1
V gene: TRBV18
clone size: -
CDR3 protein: CASSPEAGYSNEQFF
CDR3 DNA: TGTGCCAGCTCACCCGAGGCAGGGTATTCCAATGAGCAGTTCTTC

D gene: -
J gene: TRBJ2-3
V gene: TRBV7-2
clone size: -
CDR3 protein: CASSLGGLGTDTQYF
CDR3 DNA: TGTGCCAGCAGCCTGGGGGGGCTTGGCACAGATACGCAGTATTTT

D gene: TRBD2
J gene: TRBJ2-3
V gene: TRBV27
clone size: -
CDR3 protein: CASSPGTSGGADTQYF
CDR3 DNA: TGTGCCAGCAGTCCCGGGACTAGCGGGGGGGCAGATACGCAGTATTTT

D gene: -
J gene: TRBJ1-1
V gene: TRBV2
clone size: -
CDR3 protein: CASGAFPNTEAFF
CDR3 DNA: TGTGCCAGCGGGGCGTTCCCGAACACTGAAGCTTTCTTT

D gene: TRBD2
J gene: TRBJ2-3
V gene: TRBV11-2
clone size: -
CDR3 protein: CASSLGPRASGVTDTQYF
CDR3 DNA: TGTGCCAGCAGCTTAGGGCCTCGGGCTAGCGGGGTCACAGATACGCAGTATTTT

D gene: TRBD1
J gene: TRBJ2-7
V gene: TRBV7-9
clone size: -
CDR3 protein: CASTSGTGRYEQYF
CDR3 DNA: TGTGCCAGCACCTCCGGGACAGGGAGGTACGAGCAGTACTTC

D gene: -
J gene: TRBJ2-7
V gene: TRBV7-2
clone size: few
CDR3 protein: CASSLDMEGYYEQYF
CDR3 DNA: TGTGCCAGCAGCTTGGATATGGAGGGGTACTACGAGCAGTACTTC

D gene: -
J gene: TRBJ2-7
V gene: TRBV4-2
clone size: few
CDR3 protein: CASSQGLRGYEQYF
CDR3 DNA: TGTGCCAGCAGCCAAGGGCTTAGAGGCTACGAGCAGTACTTC

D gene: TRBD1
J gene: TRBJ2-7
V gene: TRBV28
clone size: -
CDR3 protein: CASSSPGQGIHEQYF
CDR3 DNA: TGTGCCAGCAGCTCGCCGGGACAGGGTATCCACGAGCAGTACTTC

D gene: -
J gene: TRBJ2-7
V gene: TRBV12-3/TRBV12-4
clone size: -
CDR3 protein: CASGRTGFYEQYF
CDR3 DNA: TGTGCCAGCGGGAGGACAGGTTTCTACGAGCAGTACTTC

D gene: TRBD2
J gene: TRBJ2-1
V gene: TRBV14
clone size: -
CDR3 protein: CASSPLSGGGSYNEQFF
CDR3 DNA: TGTGCCAGCAGCCCTCTTAGCGGGGGGGGATCCTACAATGAGCAGTTCTTC

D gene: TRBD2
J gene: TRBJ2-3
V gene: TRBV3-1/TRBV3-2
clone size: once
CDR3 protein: CASRSSGGADTQYF
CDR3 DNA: TGTGCCAGCAGATCAAGCGGGGGGGCAGATACGCAGTATTTT

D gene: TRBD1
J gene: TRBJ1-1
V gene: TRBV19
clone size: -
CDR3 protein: CASRGGTGLGAFF
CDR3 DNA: TGTGCCTCTCGAGGAGGGACAGGGTTGGGAGCTTTCTTT

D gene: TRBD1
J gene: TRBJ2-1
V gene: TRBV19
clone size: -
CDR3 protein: CASGRNRGDEQFF
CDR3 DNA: TGTGCCAGTGGCCGAAACAGGGGCGATGAGCAGTTCTTC

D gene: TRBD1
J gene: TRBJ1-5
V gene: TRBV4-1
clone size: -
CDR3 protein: CASSQVVGQAVLPHRNQPQHF
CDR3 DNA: TGCGCCAGCAGCCAAGTTGTCGGACAGGCCGTCCTCCCACACCGCAATCAGCCCCAGCATTTT

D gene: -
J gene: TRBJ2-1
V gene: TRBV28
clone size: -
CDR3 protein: CASSFGDSEQFF
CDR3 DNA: TGTGCCAGCAGTTTCGGGGACTCCGAGCAGTTCTTC

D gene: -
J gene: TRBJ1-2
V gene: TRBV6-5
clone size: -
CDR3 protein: CASSLNPTGRGYTF
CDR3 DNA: TGTGCCAGCAGTTTGAACCCGACAGGAAGAGGCTACACCTTC

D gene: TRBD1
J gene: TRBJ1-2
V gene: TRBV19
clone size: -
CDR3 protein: CASSIPRQGVYGYTF
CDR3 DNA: TGTGCCAGTAGTATCCCACGGCAGGGGGTCTATGGCTACACCTTC

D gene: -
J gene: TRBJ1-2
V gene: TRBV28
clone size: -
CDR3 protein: CASSFSGARDGYTF
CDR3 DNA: TGTGCCAGCAGTTTTAGCGGGGCGAGGGATGGCTACACCTTC

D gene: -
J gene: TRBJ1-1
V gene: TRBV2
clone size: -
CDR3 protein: CASIKGKWGKMNTEAFF
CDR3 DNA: TGTGCCAGCATAAAGGGGAAGTGGGGAAAAATGAACACTGAAGCTTTCTTT

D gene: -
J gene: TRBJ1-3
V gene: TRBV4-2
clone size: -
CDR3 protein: CASSQTEETGYSGNTIYF
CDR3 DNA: TGTGCCAGCAGCCAAACGGAGGAAACAGGGTACTCTGGAAACACCATATATTTT